The T cell receptor (beta chain) described here comes from a study of T cells after posttransplantation cyclophosphamide. This clone was seen at least ten times. Its antigen is currently unknown. A marrow graft followed busulfan-fludarabine conditioning, with cyclophosphamide on days +3 and +4. Assay used: immunoSEQ multiplex PCR; TCRdb lists only in-frame clones, some missing. This sample has over 4,500 clones, each found more than once. Findings of the study overall: Donor-recipient repertoire similarity was low at 1-2 months, rising over year one. Blood and skin or GI T cell repertoires showed limited TRB overlap. After PTCy, TRB diversity resembled that of CNI/methotrexate controls.

J lost 4 bases, V lost 5 bases, and 8 bases had no gene match. This CDR3 is 15 amino acids long. Germline V gene sequence: CDR1 SGHTA, CDR2 FQGTGA. The source of this sequence is a male patient between 55 and 70 years old who received an allogeneic stem cell transplant from a related donor, was CMV-positive, and had acute GVHD only. T cells may partly derive from the graft donor. The V and J genes are TRBV7-3 and TRBJ2-7; 10 nucleotides align to TRBD1. The material sequenced was PBMCs, taken 350 to 400 days after allogeneic stem cell transplant with posttransplant cyclophosphamide. The CDR3 DNA sequence: TGTGCCAGCAGCCCCTGGGGACAGGGGCTGTACGAGCAGTACTTC. As protein: CASSPWGQGLYEQYF.